The entry below describes one T cell receptor beta chain. This specimen comes from a study of blood T cell repertoires in COVID-19. Overall study: The origin of the acute and convalescent COVID-19 samples was the United States, Italy and Spain. PBMCs, B-cell-depleted T cells, or T cells provided the cDNA or gDNA that made up the material.

Original methodology: Estimation of nucleated cell counts was performed using reference gene primer amplification. Profiled with immunoSEQ multiplex PCR; TCRdb holds only in-frame clones, not every one. The DNA gave D and trimming, while V, J and clone size come from that table. In the table there are fewer than 250,000 clones, around 83% of which are singletons. This clonotype was sampled from a man aged 45 to 65 with active or convalescent COVID-19. Sequences were obtained from peripheral blood.

CDR3 sequence reads: CASSGRQGTLPANYGYTF. The CDR3 nucleotides are TGTGCCAGCAGCGGACGACAGGGGACCCTCCCTGCTAACTATGGCTACACCTTC. This rearrangement joins TRBV5-4 to TRBJ1-2; TRBD1 aligns across 8 bases. Germline V lookup: CDR1 SGHNT, CDR2 YYREEE (reference sequence). The CDR3 totals 18 residues. V shed 4 bases, J shed 0 bases, and the junction held 14 bases outside the gene matches. The full variable domain, in which reference TRBV5-4 and TRBJ1-2 provide the parts outside the CDR3, is ETGVTQSPTHLIKTRGQQVTLRCSSQSGHNTVSWYQQALGQGPQFIFQYYREEENGRGNFPPRFSGLQFPNYSSELNVNALELDDSALYLCASSGRQGTLPANYGYTFGSGTRLTVV.